This section outlines one T cell receptor beta chain sequence together with its context. This clone came up a few times. Its binding antigen is unknown. The input lacks base qualities; no much larger clone sits a single base away. Participants in the prospective study were aged roughly 18 to 95 years, lived in under 30 United States geographic areas, and enrolled through a virtual design. To assign participants to cohorts, the prospective study relied on clinical history that participants themselves reported in a screening survey and a study questionnaire. For ImmuneRACE Cohort 3, a participant was defined as recovered based on two consecutive negative NP/OP PCR tests, clearance by a healthcare professional, or resolution of symptoms. Mobile phlebotomists in the prospective study collected whole blood, serum and a nasopharyngeal or oropharyngeal swab from every participant. Additional blood draws and questionnaires over a roughly two-month period could optionally be provided by prospective study participants. Before DNA extraction, prospective study blood samples were shipped either frozen or at room temperature.

The entry originates in a study of blood T cell repertoires in COVID-19 (dated by TCRdb to about 2020). Notes on the research overall: The collaborator samples originated in the United States, Italy and Spain and spanned the acute and convalescent phases of COVID-19. The prospective study material was composed of cDNA or gDNA derived from T cells, B-cell-depleted T cells, or PBMCs. The dataset comprised deeply sampled blood TCRbeta repertoires from subjects exposed to, actively infected with, or recovered from COVID-19. The repertoires were released in a freely available public database intended as a resource for research on the immune response to SARS-CoV-2. Samples came from the ongoing ImmuneRACE study (first 160 participants) plus 1,254 subjects from 6 global collaborators. The sample metadata nearly always contained a de-identified subject ID, COVID-19 status, age in years and sex. Where available, HLA class I and class II types were obtained from metadata supplied by the sample provider rather than from assay-based typing. The full study reports these points: How much clinical and demographic metadata was included differed by source and by participant, and the metadata was provided uncurated.

Trimmed from V: 5 bases; trimmed from J: 2 bases; junction bases lacking a gene match: 5. From the cysteine up to the phenylalanine, the CDR3 has a length of 15 residues. The kept DNA is CDR3 alone, 45 bases in frame from the first base. CDR1 and CDR2 are drawn from the germline V gene: MDHEN, SYDVKM. TCRbeta CDR3 regions were amplified from genomic DNA using the immunoSEQ Assay, a bias-controlled multiplex PCR. The original pipeline was this. The number of nucleated cells in each sample was estimated by amplification of reference gene primers within the assay. To quantify the absolute abundance of each unique TCRbeta CDR3 rearrangement, sequence reads were collapsed and filtered. For each sample, productive Simpson clonality was calculated by taking the square root of Simpson's diversity index across productive rearrangements. This is the immuneACCESS table as TCRdb keeps it, with only in-frame sequences that have V and J called. A part of the clones is gone; compared with another copy, unresolved V genes explain less than half, and the rest is unexplained. Clonal size and the V and J genes are those of that table, whereas D and trimming came from the DNA. Within this sample are hundreds of thousands of clones, with over 75% of them counted one time only. The ten largest clones represent 0.95% to 1.3% of the sample.

Here the chain combines TRBV28 and TRBJ1-5; 8 nucleotides in the junction match TRBD1. The receptor was derived from a young man who had recovered from COVID-19. The specimen sequenced was PBMCs or T cells enriched from blood (not recorded which). This receptor carries the CDR3 CASSPGGAGNQPQHF. The DNA reads TGTGCCAGCAGTCCAGGGGGCGCTGGCAATCAGCCCCAGCATTTT.